This passage covers 25 T cell receptor beta chains from one sample sequenced in a study of early T cells in non-severe SARS-CoV-2 infection. TCRdb re-analysed the 5' RACE reads in MiXCR, keeping a single row per CDR3 protein. The table has roughly 35,000 distinct CDR3 sequences, 3% to 4.5% seen once. The sample was whole blood. All receptors derive from an adult who was a healthcare worker with PCR-confirmed SARS-CoV-2 infection or an uninfected control (not recorded which).

This clonotype was picked up many times. The chain recombines TRBV19 with TRBJ1-1; D not resolved. Germline CDR1 and CDR2: LNHDA and SQIVND (reference sequence). V shed 6 bases and J shed 0 bases, with 8 bases lying between them. The CDR3 has 13 amino acids. CDR3 amino acids: CASSWQMNTEAFF. In DNA, the CDR3 is TGTGCCAGTAGCTGGCAGATGAACACTGAAGCTTTCTTT.

The table lists this clonotype with many counts. The chain has TRBV29-1 and TRBJ2-1; D unclear. V was cut by 6 bases and J by 6 bases, with 18 bases left in between. The V gene's germline CDR1 is SQVTM and CDR2 ANQGSEA. The CDR3 loop spans 14 amino acids. The CDR3 nucleotides are TGCAGCGTCGTTAGTATAGGAGCCCGCAATGAGCAGTTCTTC. As protein: CSVVSIGARNEQFF.

In this sample, this clonotype turned up many times. The chain recombines TRBV20-1 with TRBJ1-2; D gene unclear. There are 13 residues in the CDR3. The germline V and J ends were trimmed by 0 bases and 6 bases, with 11 bases remaining between them. CDR1 and CDR2 from the germline V gene are DFQATT and SNEGSKA (reference sequence). CDR3 in amino acids: CSARDSPGNGYTF. The CDR3 nucleotides read TGCAGTGCTAGAGATAGCCCGGGTAATGGCTACACCTTC.

This clonotype was picked up a small number of times. The chain carries TRBV7-8 and TRBJ1-5, with no clear D. Trimming stripped 4 bases from V and 4 bases from J, with 14 bases between. The CDR3 extends over 15 amino acids. CDR1 is SGHVS, CDR2 FQNEAQ, per germline. CDR3: CASSSIFGLNQPQHF. The CDR3 nucleotides read TGTGCCAGCAGCTCCATATTTGGGCTGAATCAGCCCCAGCATTTT.

The table lists this clonotype with many counts. The chain employs TRBV28 and TRBJ2-1; maybe TRBD2 (5 bases). The germline V gene has CDR1 MDHEN and CDR2 SYDVKM. V was clipped by 1 base and J by 7 bases, with 11 bases between them. The CDR3 spans 14 residues. This CDR3 reads CASSLLRVTNEQFF. The CDR3 DNA follows: TGTGCCAGCAGTTTATTGAGGGTAACAAATGAGCAGTTCTTC.

This clonotype was observed at least ten times. This chain links TRBV7-2 with TRBJ2-7; possible D gene TRBD1, 5 bases. The CDR3 covers 15 residues. V lost 5 bases to trimming and J lost 5 bases, with 19 bases between them. Looked up from germline, CDR1 is SGHTA and CDR2 is FQGNSA. The DNA for the CDR3 is TGTGCCAGCAGCCCTGACAGAACGCACTCAAACGAGCAGTACTTC. This gives the protein CASSPDRTHSNEQYF.

This clonotype was seen ten or more times. The rearrangement joins TRBV28 to TRBJ1-2, with unresolved D. There are 13 residues in the CDR3. V lost 5 bases and J lost 4, with 11 bases in between. Germline V gene lookup returns CDR1 MDHEN and CDR2 SYDVKM. The CDR3 coding sequence is TGTGCCAGCAGTCCCGTAAACCCCTATGGCTACACCTTC. Its translation: CASSPVNPYGYTF.

This clonotype is classed as medium-sized. The rearrangement links TRBV7-2 to TRBJ2-7, with 10 bases lining up with TRBD2. Looked up from germline, CDR1 is SGHTA and CDR2 is FQGNSA. J gave up 3 bases and V 5 bases, and 7 bases lay outside the gene matches. The CDR3 is 15 amino acids. CDR3 sequence (DNA): TGTGCCAGCAGCCAATCAGCGGGAGGGCTCTACGAGCAGTACTTC. Protein sequence: CASSQSAGGLYEQYF.

Only a few counts were recorded for this clonotype. V and J are TRBV9 and TRBJ2-7; TRBD2 is a possible D gene (6 bases). CDR3 length: 15 amino acids. The ends were cut back, 0 bases at V and 4 bases at J, with 14 bases in the middle. Looked up from germline, CDR1 is SGDLS and CDR2 is YYNGEE. CDR3 sequence (DNA): TGTGCCAGCAGCGTAGCGCCGGCGGGATTTTACGAGCAGTACTTC. Its translation is CASSVAPAGFYEQYF.

This clonotype was picked up a small number of times. The V call is TRBV29-1, the J call TRBJ2-3; 13 nucleotides line up with TRBD2. Germline trimming cut 5 bases from V and 0 bases from J; bases unmatched to any gene: 5. This CDR3 comprises 16 residues. Per germline, CDR1 SQVTM and CDR2 ANQGSEA. CDR3 nucleotides: TGCAGCGTTCCCGGGACTAGCGGGGTGAGCACAGATACGCAGTATTTT. Protein: CSVPGTSGVSTDTQYF.

This chain uses TRBV11-2 with TRBJ2-5, with D maybe TRBD2 (5 bases). V dropped 2 bases and J dropped 3 bases, with 10 bases sitting between them. The CDR3 spans 14 residues. Germline CDR1 and CDR2: SGHAT and FQNNGV. Here the CDR3 reads CASSLITRKETQYF. The CDR3 nucleotides read TGTGCCAGCAGCTTAATCACTAGAAAAGAGACCCAGTACTTC.

This clonotype was detected ten times or more. The chain combines TRBV19 with TRBJ1-1; no definite D call. Looked up from germline, CDR1 is LNHDA and CDR2 is SQIVND (reference sequence). The length of the CDR3 is 11 residues. The V end was cut by 4 bases, the J end by 7 bases, with 7 bases between. In DNA, the CDR3 is TGTGCCAGTAGTAGACGCGGTGAAGCTTTCTTT. This gives the protein CASSRRGEAFF.

This clonotype has a count of ten or more. The chain has TRBV20-1 and TRBJ1-1; the D is unclear. V shed 1 base and J shed 4 bases, with 10 bases lying between them. This CDR3 region has 13 residues. Germline V gene lookup returns CDR1 DFQATT and CDR2 SNEGSKA (reference sequence). The CDR3 DNA reads as TGCAGTGCTAGAGCTAGCATGGGCACTGAAGCTTTCTTT. This gives the protein CSARASMGTEAFF.

In its sample, this clonotype was seen many times. This chain uses TRBV20-1 with TRBJ2-4; weak D call: TRBD2 (6 bases). Germline lookup yields CDR1 DFQATT and CDR2 SNEGSKA (reference sequence). The CDR3 runs 13 residues. V shed 6 bases and J shed 3 bases, with 12 bases lying between them. CDR3 DNA sequence: TGCAGTGCCGAGGCAGCGGGCAAAAACATTCAGTACTTC. Its protein is CSAEAAGKNIQYF.

This clonotype was recorded at least ten times. The gene calls are TRBV7-2 and TRBJ2-3, with a weak D call TRBD2 (6 bases). The CDR3 is made up of 16 amino acids. The germline V gene has CDR1 SGHTA and CDR2 FQGNSA. Trimming shortened V by 4 bases and J by 4 bases, and 18 bases separated the two germline ends. CDR3 bases: TGTGCCAGCAGCTCGCCCCGGGGGTTGGGGGCAGATACGCAGTATTTT. Translating gives CASSSPRGLGADTQYF.

Many counts were recorded for this clonotype. The V call is TRBV12-3 or TRBV12-4, the J call TRBJ2-1; D might be TRBD1 or TRBD2, each matching 5 bases. The V and J ends lost 5 bases and 7 bases respectively, with 21 bases between them. The CDR3 sequence is 16 residues long. The chain's CDR3 is CASSPVRDRSGNEQFF. CDR3 coding DNA: TGTGCCAGCAGTCCAGTCAGGGACCGGTCGGGGAATGAGCAGTTCTTC.

This clonotype was observed at least ten times. The chain is built from TRBV12-3 or TRBV12-4 and TRBJ2-1, with D hard to call. The ends were cut back, 8 bases at V and 0 bases at J, with 5 bases in the middle. This CDR3 is 12 amino acids long. For the CDR3, the DNA is TGTGCCAGCGGTAGCTCCTACAATGAGCAGTTCTTC. Protein product: CASGSSYNEQFF.

This clonotype has a count of ten or more. The chain links TRBV10-3 to TRBJ2-5, with D possibly TRBD1 on 5 matching bases. CDR1 ENHRY and CDR2 SYGVKD come from the germline V gene. The V and J ends lost 5 bases and 2 bases respectively, with 9 bases between them. This CDR3 is 13 amino acids long. The CDR3 DNA reads TGTGCCATCAGTAAGGGGATACAAGAGACCCAGTACTTC. Its translation: CAISKGIQETQYF.

This clonotype was observed at least ten times. The chain employs TRBV12-3 or TRBV12-4 and TRBJ2-5; 8 positions match TRBD1. There are 15 residues in the CDR3. V lost 6 bases and J lost 7; bases outside the gene matches: 13. This CDR3 reads CASRPGTGQNMTQYF. CDR3 in DNA: TGTGCCAGCAGACCAGGGACAGGCCAAAACATGACCCAGTACTTC.

This clonotype has only a few counts. The rearrangement links TRBV20-1 to TRBJ1-6, with 9 bases matching TRBD1. The CDR3 covers 15 residues. V dropped 6 bases and J dropped 8; count of bases not matched to a gene: 11. Germline V gives CDR1 DFQATT, CDR2 SNEGSKA (reference sequence). CDR3 sequence (DNA): TGCAGTGCCCAACCGGGACAGGGTTTCGATTCACCCCTCCACTTT. It specifies CSAQPGQGFDSPLHF.

This clonotype was counted many times. The J gene is TRBJ1-4, the V gene TRBV27, with D unresolved. In germline, CDR1 is MNHEY, CDR2 SMNVEV (reference sequence). The CDR3 length is 15 residues. V was trimmed by 5 bases and J by 0 bases, leaving 10 bases between them. Here the CDR3 reads CASSRGVATNEKLFF. In DNA, the CDR3 is TGTGCCAGCAGTCGCGGGGTTGCAACTAATGAAAAACTGTTTTTT.

There are many counts of this clonotype. This rearrangement joins TRBV7-2 to TRBJ2-5; D is uncertain. Germline lookup yields CDR1 SGHTA and CDR2 FQGNSA. Trimming left V 3 bases short and J 5 bases short, with 10 bases between. The CDR3 extends over 13 amino acids. The chain's CDR3 is CASSFERMETQYF. The CDR3 coding sequence is TGTGCCAGCAGCTTTGAGAGGATGGAGACCCAGTACTTC.

There are many counts of this clonotype. The rearrangement links TRBV4-1 to TRBJ2-2, with D perhaps TRBD2 (5 bases). V shed 0 bases and J shed 2 bases, with 13 bases lying between them. The germline gives CDR1 MGHRA, CDR2 YSYEKL. CDR3 size: 17 residues. CDR3 loop: CASSQDISRLNTGELFF. Here the CDR3 DNA reads TGCGCCAGCAGCCAAGATATTAGCAGACTAAACACCGGGGAGCTGTTTTTT.

This clonotype was counted many times. Germline is not matched at one junction end, which may reflect a read error. The V gene is TRBV5-6, the J gene TRBJ1-4; 8 bases fit TRBD1. This CDR3 is 13 amino acids long. Looked up from germline, CDR1 is SGHDT and CDR2 is YYEEEE. As DNA, the CDR3 is TGTGCCAGCAGCGGACAGGGAAATGCAAAACTGTTTTTT. This encodes CASSGQGNAKLFF.

This chain links TRBV28 with TRBJ1-2; 7 bases are a match to TRBD1. Germline lookup yields CDR1 MDHEN and CDR2 SYDVKM. J was trimmed by 4 bases and V by 5 bases; bases with no gene match: 7. This CDR3 is built from 14 residues. The chain's CDR3 is CASSTGDSGYGYTF. In nucleotides, the CDR3 is TGTGCCAGCAGTACAGGGGATTCCGGCTATGGCTACACCTTC.